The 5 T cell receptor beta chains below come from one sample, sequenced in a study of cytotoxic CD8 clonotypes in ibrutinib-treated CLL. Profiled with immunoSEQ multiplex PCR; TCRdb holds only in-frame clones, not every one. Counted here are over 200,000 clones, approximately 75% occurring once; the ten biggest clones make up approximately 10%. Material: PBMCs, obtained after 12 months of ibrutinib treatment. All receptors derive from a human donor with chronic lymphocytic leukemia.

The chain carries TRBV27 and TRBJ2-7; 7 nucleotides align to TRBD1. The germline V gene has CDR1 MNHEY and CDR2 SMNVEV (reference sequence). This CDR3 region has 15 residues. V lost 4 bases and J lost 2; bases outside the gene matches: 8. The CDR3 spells CASSSGTGATYEQYF. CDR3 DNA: TGTGCCAGCAGTTCGGGTACAGGGGCGACCTACGAGCAGTACTTC.

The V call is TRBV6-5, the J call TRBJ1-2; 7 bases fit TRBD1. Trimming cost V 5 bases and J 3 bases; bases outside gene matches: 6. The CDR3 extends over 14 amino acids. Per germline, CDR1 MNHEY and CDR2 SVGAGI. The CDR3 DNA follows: TGTGCCAGCAGTCTTCAAACAGGGGACTATGGCTACACCTTC. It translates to CASSLQTGDYGYTF.

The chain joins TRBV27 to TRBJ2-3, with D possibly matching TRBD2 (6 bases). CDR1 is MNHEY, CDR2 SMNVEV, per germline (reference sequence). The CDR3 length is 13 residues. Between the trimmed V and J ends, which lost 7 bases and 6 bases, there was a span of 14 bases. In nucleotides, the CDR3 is TGTGCCAGCAAGCTGGCAGGGAGGGATACGCAGTATTTT. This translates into CASKLAGRDTQYF.

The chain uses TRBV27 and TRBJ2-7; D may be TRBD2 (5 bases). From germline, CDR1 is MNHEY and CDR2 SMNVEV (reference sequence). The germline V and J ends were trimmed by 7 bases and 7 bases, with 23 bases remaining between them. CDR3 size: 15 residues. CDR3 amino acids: CASTRGPGPMGEQYF. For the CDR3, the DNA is TGTGCCAGCACGCGAGGGCCAGGTCCGATGGGAGAGCAGTACTTC.

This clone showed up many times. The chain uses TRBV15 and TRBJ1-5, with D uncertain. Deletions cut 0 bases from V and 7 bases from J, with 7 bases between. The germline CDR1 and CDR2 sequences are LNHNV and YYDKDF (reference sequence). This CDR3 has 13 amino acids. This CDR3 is CATSRDRAQPQHF. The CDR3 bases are TGTGCCACCAGCAGAGATAGGGCGCAGCCCCAGCATTTT.